This T cell receptor (beta chain) was sequenced for a study of blood T cells in healthy people across ages. The overall study: About one barcoded beta molecule per two T cells was the capture yield of template switching. Overall study results and limits: Per million T cells, TCR beta diversity dropped roughly linearly as age increased.

The use of a sample-barcoded 5' primer and a J-beta primer mix characterized a second PCR of about 6 to 12 cycles. MiXCR, run by TCRdb on the 5' RACE reads, gives a single entry per CDR3 protein. The sample holds just under 750,000 distinct CDR3 sequences, 22% seen once. On this clonotype itself: What it binds is unknown. This could be a read error, since a much larger clone is one nucleotide away.

This CDR3 has 12 residues. Per germline, CDR1 DFQATT and CDR2 SNEGSKA (reference sequence). V gene TRBV20-1 combines with J gene TRBJ2-3; TRBD2 matches 7 bases. The TCR was taken from a man between 65 and 85 years old in good health. The source material was blood. In DNA, the CDR3 is TGCAGTGGGCGGGAGAGCACAGATACGCAGAATTTT. Translating gives CSGRESTDTQNF.